These 5 T cell receptor beta chains were all obtained from the same sample, sequenced in a study of T-cell reconstitution after alpha-beta-depleted transplantation in children. It was with unique molecular identifiers that the TCRbeta library was prepared. MiXCR, applied by TCRdb to the PCR reads, yields one record per CDR3 protein. The sample lists around 240,000 distinct CDR3 sequences; under 9.5% were seen once. The specimen was PBMCs, mostly from graft donor cells, collected 180 days after TCRalphabeta/CD19-depleted stem cell transplant. All receptors derive from a male patient between 5 and 17 years old who had a stem cell transplant for acute lymphoblastic leukemia, so the T cells may come from the graft donor.

There are many counts of this clonotype. The chain employs TRBV12-3 or TRBV12-4 and TRBJ1-5; D is unresolved. V was cut by 1 base and J by 6 bases, with 13 bases left in between. The CDR3 is 15 amino acids. The CDR3 DNA follows: TGTGCCAGCAGTTTAGGGCCCGTACCAGGTCAGCCCCAGCATTTT. This translates into CASSLGPVPGQPQHF.

This clonotype was recorded many times. The chain recombines TRBV19 with TRBJ1-2, with TRBD1 as a possible D gene (5 bases). The CDR3 totals 13 residues. Germline V gene data show CDR1 as LNHDA and CDR2 as SQIVND (reference sequence). V lost 7 bases and J lost 5, with 14 bases in between. As DNA, the CDR3 is TGTGCCAGTACCGGGGCCCCTCCTTATGGCTACACCTTC. It yields the protein CASTGAPPYGYTF. Full variable domain (missing parts from reference TRBV19 and TRBJ1-2): DGGITQSPKYLFRKEGQNVTLSCEQNLNHDAMYWYRQDPGQGLRLIYYSQIVNDFQKGDIAEGYSVSREKKESFPLTVTSAQKNPTAFYLCASTGAPPYGYTFGSGTRLTVV.

Regarding this clonotype: A read error may be the cause here, since a much bigger clone is one base away. The gene calls are TRBV4-1 and TRBJ2-2, with D uncertain. The CDR3 runs to 14 residues. The V end was cut by 4 bases, the J end by 9 bases, with 15 bases between. The germline V gene encodes CDR1 MGHRA and CDR2 YSYEKL. As DNA, the CDR3 is TGCGCCAGCAGCCGAGGACCGCCACTCTGGGAGCTGTTTTTT. This encodes CASSRGPPLWELFF.

With respect to this clonotype: Just one base apart from a much larger clone, this may be a read error. The chain joins TRBV7-9 to TRBJ2-1; D perhaps matches TRBD2 (6 bases). Trimming removed 1 base from V and 9 bases from J, with 10 bases in between. This CDR3 has 13 residues. In germline, CDR1 is SEHNR, CDR2 FQNEAQ (reference sequence). The CDR3 nucleotides are TGTGCCAGCAGCTTAGGGGTGGGACTTGAGCAGTTCTTC. It specifies CASSLGVGLEQFF.

This clonotype was recorded at least ten times. This sequence joins TRBV2 and TRBJ2-7; D possibly matches TRBD1 or TRBD2 (5 bases each). CDR3 length: 15 residues. V lost 2 bases and J lost 0, with 11 bases in between. Per germline, CDR1 SNHLY and CDR2 FYNNEI. CDR3 amino acids: CASSEFGATSYEQYF. CDR3 bases: TGTGCCAGCAGTGAATTCGGGGCTACCTCCTACGAGCAGTACTTC.